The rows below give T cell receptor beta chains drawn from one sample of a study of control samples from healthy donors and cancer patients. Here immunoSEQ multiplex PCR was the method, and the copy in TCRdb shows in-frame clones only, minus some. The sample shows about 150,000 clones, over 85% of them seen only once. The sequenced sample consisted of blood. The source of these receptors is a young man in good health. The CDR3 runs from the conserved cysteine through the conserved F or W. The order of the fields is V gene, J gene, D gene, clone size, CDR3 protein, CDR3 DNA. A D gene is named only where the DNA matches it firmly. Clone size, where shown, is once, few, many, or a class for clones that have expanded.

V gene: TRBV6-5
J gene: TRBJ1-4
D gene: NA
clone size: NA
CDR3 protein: CASSYGGNRRGKLFF
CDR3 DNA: TGTGCCAGCAGTTACGGAGGTAACCGGCGCGGAAAACTGTTTTTT

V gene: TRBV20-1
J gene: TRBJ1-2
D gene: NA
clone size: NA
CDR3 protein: CSASGQGQSYGYTF
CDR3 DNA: TGCAGTGCTAGTGGGCAGGGCCAGAGCTATGGCTACACCTTC

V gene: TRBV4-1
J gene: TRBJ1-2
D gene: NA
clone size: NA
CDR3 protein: CASSPSGQANYRRTF
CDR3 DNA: TGCGCCAGCAGCCCCTCGGGCCAGGCGAATTACAGGCGTACCTTC

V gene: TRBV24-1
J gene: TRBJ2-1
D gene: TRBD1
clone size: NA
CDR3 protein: CATGTVGGTGSINEQFF
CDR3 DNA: TGTGCCACCGGAACCGTTGGTGGGACAGGGTCCATCAATGAGCAGTTCTTC

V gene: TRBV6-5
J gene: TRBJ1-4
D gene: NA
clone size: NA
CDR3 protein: CATSRDTDEKLFF
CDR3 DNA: TGTGCCACCTCCCGGGACACTGATGAAAAACTGTTTTTT

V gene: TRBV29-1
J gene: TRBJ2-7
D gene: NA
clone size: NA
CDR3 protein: CSVDPGGNSYEQYF
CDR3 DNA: TGCAGCGTTGACCCTGGCGGGAACTCCTACGAGCAGTACTTC

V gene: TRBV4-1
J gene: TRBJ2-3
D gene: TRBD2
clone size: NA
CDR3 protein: CASSQGKLAGGTDTQYF
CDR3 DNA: TGCGCCAGCAGCCAAGGGAAACTAGCGGGAGGGACAGATACGCAGTATTTT

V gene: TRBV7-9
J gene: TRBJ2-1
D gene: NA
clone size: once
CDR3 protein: CASSLASQGGYNEQFF
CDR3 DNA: TGTGCCAGCAGCTTAGCGTCCCAGGGGGGTTACAATGAGCAGTTCTTC

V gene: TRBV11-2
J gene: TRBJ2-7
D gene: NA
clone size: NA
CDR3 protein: CASSSGWGPSYEQYF
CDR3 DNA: TGTGCCAGCAGCTCCGGGTGGGGACCTTCTTACGAGCAGTACTTC

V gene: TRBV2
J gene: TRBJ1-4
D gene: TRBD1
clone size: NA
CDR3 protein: CASSGGTVNEKLFF
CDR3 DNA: TGTGCCAGCAGTGGCGGGACAGTTAATGAAAAACTGTTTTTT

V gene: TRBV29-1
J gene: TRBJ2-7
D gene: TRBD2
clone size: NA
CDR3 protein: CSVLTSGPSLRAYEQYF
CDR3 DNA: TGCAGCGTTTTGACTAGCGGGCCATCCCTCCGGGCTTACGAGCAGTACTTC

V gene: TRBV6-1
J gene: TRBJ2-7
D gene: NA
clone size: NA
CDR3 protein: CASSERTVYSYEQYF
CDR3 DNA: TGTGCCAGCAGTGAAAGGACAGTTTACTCCTACGAGCAGTACTTC

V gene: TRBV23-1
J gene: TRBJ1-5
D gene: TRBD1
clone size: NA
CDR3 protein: CASSQSGGDWTGGPLSNQPQHF
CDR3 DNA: TGCGCCAGCAGTCAATCGGGGGGGGACTGGACAGGAGGGCCTCTTAGCAATCAGCCCCAGCATTTT

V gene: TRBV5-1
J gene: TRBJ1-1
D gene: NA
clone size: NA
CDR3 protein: CASSLAGGIGVNTEAFF
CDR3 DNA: TGCGCCAGCAGCTTGGCCGGAGGCATCGGGGTGAACACTGAAGCTTTCTTT

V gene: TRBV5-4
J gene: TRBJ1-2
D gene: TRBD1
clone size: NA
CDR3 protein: CASSRTRGDYGYTF
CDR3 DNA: TGTGCCAGCAGCCGAACCAGGGGGGACTATGGCTACACCTTC

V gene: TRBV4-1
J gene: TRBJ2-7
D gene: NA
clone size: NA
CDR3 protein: CASSQFQGRGDPGQYF
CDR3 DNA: TGCGCCAGCAGCCAATTCCAGGGCAGGGGAGATCCGGGACAGTACTTC

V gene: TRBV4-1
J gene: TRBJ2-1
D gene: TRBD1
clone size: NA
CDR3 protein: CASSHPADRANEQFF
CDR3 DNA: TGCGCCAGCAGCCACCCGGCGGACAGGGCTAATGAGCAGTTCTTC

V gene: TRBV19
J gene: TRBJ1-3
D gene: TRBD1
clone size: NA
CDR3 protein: CASSRDPGTGSGNTIYF
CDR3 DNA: TGTGCCAGTAGTAGAGATCCCGGGACAGGCTCTGGAAACACCATATATTTT

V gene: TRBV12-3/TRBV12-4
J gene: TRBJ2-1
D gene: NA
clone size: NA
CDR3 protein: CASSLYAGYEQFF
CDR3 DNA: TGTGCCAGCAGTTTATACGCGGGATATGAGCAGTTCTTC

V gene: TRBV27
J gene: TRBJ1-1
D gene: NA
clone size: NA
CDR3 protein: CASSLYGSGYTEAFF
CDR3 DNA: TGTGCCAGCAGTTTGTACGGGAGCGGGTACACTGAAGCTTTCTTT

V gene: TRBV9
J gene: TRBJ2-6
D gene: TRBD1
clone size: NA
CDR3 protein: CASSVAEGQGTGANVLTF
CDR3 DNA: TGTGCCAGCAGCGTAGCTGAGGGACAGGGCACCGGGGCCAACGTCCTGACTTTC

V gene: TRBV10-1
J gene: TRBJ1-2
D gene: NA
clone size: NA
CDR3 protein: CASSDGGYTF
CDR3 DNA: TGCGCCAGCAGTGACGGAGGCTACACCTTC

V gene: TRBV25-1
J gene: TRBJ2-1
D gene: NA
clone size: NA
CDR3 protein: CASSLYDEQFF
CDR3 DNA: TGTGCCAGCAGTTTGTACGATGAGCAGTTCTTC

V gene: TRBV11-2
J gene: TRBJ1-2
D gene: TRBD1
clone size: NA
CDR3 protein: CASSLIGQVDYGYTF
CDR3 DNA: TGTGCCAGCAGCTTAATCGGACAGGTGGACTATGGCTACACCTTC

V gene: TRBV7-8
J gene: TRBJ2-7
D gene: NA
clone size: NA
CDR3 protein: CASSKSRSSYEQYF
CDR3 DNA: TGTGCCAGCAGCAAAAGCCGAAGCTCCTACGAGCAGTACTTC

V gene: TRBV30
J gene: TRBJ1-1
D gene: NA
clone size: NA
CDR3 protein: CAWSVRRGTEAFF
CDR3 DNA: TGTGCCTGGAGTGTACGACGGGGTACTGAAGCTTTCTTT

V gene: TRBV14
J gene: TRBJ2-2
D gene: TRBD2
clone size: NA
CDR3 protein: CASSQTLAGVRTGELFF
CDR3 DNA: TGTGCCAGCAGCCAGACACTAGCGGGAGTAAGAACCGGGGAGCTGTTTTTT

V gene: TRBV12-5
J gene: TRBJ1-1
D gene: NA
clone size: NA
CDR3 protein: CASGLGGAAFF
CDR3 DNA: TGTGCTAGTGGTTTGGGGGGTGCAGCTTTCTTT

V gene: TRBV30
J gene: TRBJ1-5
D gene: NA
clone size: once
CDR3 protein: CAWSAGVGNQPQHF
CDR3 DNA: TGTGCCTGGAGTGCGGGGGTTGGTAATCAGCCCCAGCATTTT

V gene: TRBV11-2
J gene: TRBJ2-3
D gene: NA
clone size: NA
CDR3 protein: CASSGAALYFSDTQYF
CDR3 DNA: TGTGCCAGCAGCGGTGCAGCCCTCTATTTTTCAGATACGCAGTATTTT

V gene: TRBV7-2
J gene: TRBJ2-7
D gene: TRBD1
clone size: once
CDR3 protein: CASSPGQGFSYEQYF
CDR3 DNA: TGTGCCAGCAGCCCGGGACAGGGGTTCTCCTACGAGCAGTACTTC

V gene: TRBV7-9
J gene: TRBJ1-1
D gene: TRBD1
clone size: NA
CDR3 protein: CASSFGQAEAFF
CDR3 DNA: TGTGCCAGCAGCTTTGGACAGGCTGAAGCTTTCTTT

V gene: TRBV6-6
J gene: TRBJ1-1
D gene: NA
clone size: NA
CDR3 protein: CASSYNWGTEAFF
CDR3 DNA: TGTGCCAGCAGTTACAACTGGGGAACTGAAGCTTTCTTT

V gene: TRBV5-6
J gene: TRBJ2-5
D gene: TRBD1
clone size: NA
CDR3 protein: CASSLPGQGTTQYF
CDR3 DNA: TGTGCCAGCAGCTTGCCGGGACAGGGGACGACCCAGTACTTC

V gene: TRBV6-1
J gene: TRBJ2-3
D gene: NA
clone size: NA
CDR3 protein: CASSAPAAGQGRNTQYF
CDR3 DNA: TGTGCCAGCAGTGCCCCAGCGGCGGGGCAGGGTCGAAATACGCAGTATTTT

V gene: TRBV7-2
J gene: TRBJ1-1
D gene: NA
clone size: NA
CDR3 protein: CASSLDRQFPAFF
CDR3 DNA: TGTGCCAGCAGCTTAGATAGACAGTTCCCAGCTTTCTTT

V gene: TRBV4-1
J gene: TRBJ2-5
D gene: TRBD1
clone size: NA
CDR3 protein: CASSQDRGQGAPETQYF
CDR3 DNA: TGCGCCAGCAGCCAAGATCGGGGACAGGGGGCGCCGGAGACCCAGTACTTC

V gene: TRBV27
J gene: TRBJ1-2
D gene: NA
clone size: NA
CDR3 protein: CASSPDSYYGYTF
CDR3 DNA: TGTGCCAGCAGTCCGGACAGCTACTATGGCTACACCTTC

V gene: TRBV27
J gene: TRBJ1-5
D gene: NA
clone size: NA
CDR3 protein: CASSLSPYNQPQHF
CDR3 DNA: TGTGCCAGCAGTTTATCGCCGTACAATCAGCCCCAGCATTTT